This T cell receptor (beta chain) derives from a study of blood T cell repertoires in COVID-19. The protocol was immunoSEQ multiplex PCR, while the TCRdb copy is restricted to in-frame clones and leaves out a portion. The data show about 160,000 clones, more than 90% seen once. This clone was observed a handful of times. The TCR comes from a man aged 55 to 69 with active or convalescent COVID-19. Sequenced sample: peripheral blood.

The CDR3 sequence: CASSSDTNQPQHF. The CDR3 DNA sequence: TGTGCCAGCAGCTCCGACACAAATCAGCCCCAGCATTTT. The chain recombines TRBV7-6 with TRBJ1-5; D is undetermined. V was clipped by 4 bases and J by 4 bases, with 8 bases between them. Per the germline V gene, CDR1 is SGHVS and CDR2 is FNYEAQ. The CDR3 contains 13 residues.